The source of this TCR beta chain is a study of Graves' ophthalmopathy and Graves' hyperthyroidism. Amplification targeted the TCR beta CDR3 regions, with RNA transcripts as the source material. The authors performed first-round RT-PCR with HTBI primers and then a second-round multiplex PCR. TCRdb analysed the multiplex PCR reads with MiXCR anew, one entry per CDR3 protein. Found here are about 700,000 distinct CDR3 sequences, 35% to 45% of them singletons; the top ten hold around 3%. This clonotype came up many times. V shed 5 bases and J shed 7 bases, with 15 bases lying between them. The CDR3 is 13 amino acids. Germline V gene data show CDR1 as DFQATT and CDR2 as SNEGSKA (reference sequence).

The V call is TRBV20-1, the J call TRBJ1-5; D unclear. The TCR sequence derives from an adult man with Graves' ophthalmopathy. The specimen was peripheral blood. The CDR3 nucleotides read TGCAGTGCTTTACGGGGAGATCACCAGCCCCAGCATTTT. Translated: CSALRGDHQPQHF.